This TCR beta chain is from a study of identifying expanded T cells in peripheral blood. The germline CDR1 and CDR2 sequences are SEHNR and FQNEAQ (reference sequence). CDR3 length equals 16 residues. V shed 1 base and J shed 0 bases, with 11 bases lying between them. As for this clone: Its antigen is as yet unknown.

Broader study findings: Two-week clone count variance significantly increased as total template count grew. Technical replicates showed 0.9 to 1.5 changed clones; two weeks around 15; four weeks 19.

Libraries were prepared by immunoSEQ multiplex PCR; TCRdb keeps only in-frame clonotypes and omits some of them. Among about 52,000 clones listed, approximately 86% were seen once. The sequencing sample was made of blood. The TCR was taken from a person between 18 and 75 years old in good health. This rearrangement joins TRBV7-9 to TRBJ2-3; D is perhaps TRBD1 (5 bases). CDR3 amino acids: CASSLGAGLSTDTQYF. The CDR3 DNA reads as TGTGCCAGCAGCTTAGGGGCAGGGCTCAGCACAGATACGCAGTATTTT.